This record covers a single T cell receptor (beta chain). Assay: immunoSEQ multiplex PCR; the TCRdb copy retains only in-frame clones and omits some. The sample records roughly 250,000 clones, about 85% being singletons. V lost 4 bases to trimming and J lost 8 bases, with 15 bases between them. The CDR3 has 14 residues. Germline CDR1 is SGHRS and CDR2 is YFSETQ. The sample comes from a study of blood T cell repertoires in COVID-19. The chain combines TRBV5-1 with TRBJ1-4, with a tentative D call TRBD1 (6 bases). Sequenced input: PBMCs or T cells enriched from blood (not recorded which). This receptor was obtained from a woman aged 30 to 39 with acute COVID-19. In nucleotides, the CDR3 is TGCGCCAGCAGCGGGGGACAAGGAAAAGAAAAACTGTTTTTT. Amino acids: CASSGGQGKEKLFF.